These T cell receptor beta chains were read from a single sample in a study of early T cells in non-severe SARS-CoV-2 infection. TCRdb called the 5' RACE reads again in MiXCR, with one record for every CDR3 protein. There are tens of thousands of distinct CDR3 sequences in the sample; around 6.1% occur only once, and around an eighth lies in the top ten. The sample was whole blood. Source of these receptors: an adult who was a healthcare worker with PCR-confirmed SARS-CoV-2 infection or an uninfected control (not recorded which). Both conserved end residues are part of each CDR3. The order of the fields is clone size, V gene, D gene, J gene, CDR3 DNA, CDR3 protein. D genes are given only for firm matches. Expanded clones get a size class; other rows say once, few or many, or leave the size out.

many	TRBV7-9	TRBD1	TRBJ2-7	TGTGCCAGCAGCCCCACCGGGACAGCCTCCTACGAGCAGTACTTC	CASSPTGTASYEQYF
few	TRBV30	TRBD1	TRBJ1-1	TGTGCCTACACAGGGGACACTGAAGCTTTCTTT	CAYTGDTEAFF
many	TRBV19	TRBD1	TRBJ1-5	TGTGCCAGTAGTATAGCGGGGACAGGAAATCAGCCCCAGCATTTT	CASSIAGTGNQPQHF
many	TRBV20-1	.	TRBJ2-7	TGCAGTGCTAGAACAGGACTGACCTACGAGCAGTACTTC	CSARTGLTYEQYF
many	TRBV10-3	.	TRBJ2-5	TGTGCCATCAGTGACCCCGGAGAAGCGCAAGAGACCCAGTACTTC	CAISDPGEAQETQYF
once	TRBV5-1	.	TRBJ2-5	TGCGCCAGCAGCTTAGCAGCGGAGGAGCAAGAGACCCAGTACTTC	CASSLAAEEQETQYF
.	TRBV6-6	TRBD2	TRBJ2-3	TGTGCCAGCAGGAAGACTAGCGGGGGCTTCCAAGATACGCAGTATTTT	CASRKTSGGFQDTQYF
.	TRBV7-9	TRBD1	TRBJ2-7	TGTGCCAGCAGCTTATTACAGGGGGTCCACGAGCAGTACTTC	CASSLLQGVHEQYF
many	TRBV5-1	.	TRBJ1-4	TGCGCCAGCAGCCTTCGGGGAGGATATCCTAATGAAAAACTGTTTTTT	CASSLRGGYPNEKLFF
few	TRBV30	.	TRBJ1-1	TGTGCCTGGAGTGTACTAGTCACTGAAGCTTTCTTT	CAWSVLVTEAFF
.	TRBV10-2	.	TRBJ2-3	TGCGCCAGCAGTGAGCCAGGGCAGGGTAGAAATCCTAGCACAGATACGCAGTATTTT	CASSEPGQGRNPSTDTQYF
many	TRBV7-8	.	TRBJ2-7	TGTGCCAGCAGCCCACACCAGGGGCCTGCCTACGAGCAGTACTTC	CASSPHQGPAYEQYF
few	TRBV7-2	.	TRBJ2-3	TGTGCCAGCAGCTTAGTAGGGTTCGGCCACACAGATACGCAGTATTTT	CASSLVGFGHTDTQYF
few	TRBV28	.	TRBJ1-5	TGTGCCAGCAGTTTAAGTAGGGGTAGCAATCAGCCCCAGCATTTT	CASSLSRGSNQPQHF
.	TRBV5-5	TRBD2	TRBJ2-7	TGTGCCAGCAGCGGTAGCGGGGGCTACGAGCAGTACTTC	CASSGSGGYEQYF
many	TRBV6-6	TRBD2	TRBJ2-7	TGTGCCAGCAGTTACTCTAGCGGGGGGGCCGAGCAGTACTTC	CASSYSSGGAEQYF